Following are 24 T cell receptor beta chains from one sample sequenced in a study of OX40 agonist ivuxolimab in advanced cancers. Some clones are missing from TCRdb's copy, which holds only in-frame ones; the method was immunoSEQ multiplex PCR. The table has nearly 60,000 clones, approximately 88% seen once; the top ten hold 3% to 4%. Sequenced here: CD4+ or CD8+ T cells sorted from blood, sampled in a trial of the OX40 agonist ivuxolimab. These receptors came from an adult with an advanced solid tumor such as melanoma, head and neck, liver or kidney cancer.

This rearrangement joins TRBV6-1 to TRBJ2-1; the match to TRBD2 covers 12 bases. Germline V gene data show CDR1 as MNHNS and CDR2 as SASEGT. The V and J ends lost 9 bases and 12 bases, in that order; junction bases with no gene match: 12. This CDR3 is built from 14 residues. The CDR3 reads CASRLAGALGMQFF. The CDR3 DNA reads as TGTGCCAGTAGACTAGCGGGAGCCCTCGGAATGCAGTTCTTC.

The rearrangement links TRBV4-3 to TRBJ2-5; 7 positions agree with TRBD2. V shed 4 bases, J shed 2 bases, and the junction held 10 bases outside the gene matches. Per germline, CDR1 LGHNA and CDR2 YSLEER. This CDR3 spans 16 amino acids. CDR3 bases: TGCGCCAGCAGCCGGCACCTAGCGGAAGGTCAAGAGACCCAGTACTTC. It is translated as CASSRHLAEGQETQYF.

The chain links TRBV6-6 to TRBJ2-2, with D uncertain. This CDR3 region has 14 residues. CDR1 is MNHNY, CDR2 SVGAGI, per germline (reference sequence). The germline V and J ends were trimmed by 5 bases and 6 bases, with 13 bases remaining between them. CDR3 loop: CASSRGSDAGELFF. The CDR3 DNA is TGTGCCAGCAGTCGCGGTTCGGATGCCGGGGAGCTGTTTTTT.

V is TRBV30 and J is TRBJ1-4; 7 bases are a match to TRBD1. The CDR3 has 14 amino acids. Germline CDR1 reads GTSNPN; CDR2 reads SVGIG (reference sequence). Germline trimming cut 3 bases from V and 7 bases from J; bases unmatched to any gene: 8. The CDR3, as DNA: TGTGCCTGGAGAGGACTAGGGGGCAGTGAAAAACTGTTTTTT. Translated: CAWRGLGGSEKLFF.

This clone showed up just a few times. V is TRBV29-1 and J is TRBJ2-2; D perhaps matches TRBD1 (6 bases). This CDR3 is built from 13 residues. The germline V gene encodes CDR1 SQVTM and CDR2 ANQGSEA. V was shortened by 7 bases and J by 4 bases, with 13 bases between the two germline ends. CDR3 bases: TGCAGCGGCGAGACAGGCCCCACCGGGGAGCTGTTTTTT. It translates to CSGETGPTGELFF.

This chain connects TRBV7-9 to TRBJ2-2; D gene unclear. Germline CDR1 and CDR2: SEHNR and FQNEAQ (reference sequence). The CDR3 runs to 13 residues. V was cut by 7 bases and J by 1 base, with 7 bases left in between. The CDR3 is CASTRENTGELFF. The CDR3 DNA follows: TGTGCCAGCACTCGCGAGAACACCGGGGAGCTGTTTTTT.

V gene TRBV18 combines with J gene TRBJ2-1; 7 bases are shared with TRBD2. Germline CDR1 KGHSH, CDR2 LQKENI. The V segment lost 2 bases and the J segment 0 bases; nucleotides outside the gene matches: 1. The CDR3 is 15 amino acids. The CDR3: CASSPSSGSYNEQFF. CDR3 DNA sequence: TGTGCCAGCTCACCATCTAGCGGCTCCTACAATGAGCAGTTCTTC.

J is TRBJ2-6 and V is TRBV11-2; D might be TRBD1 or TRBD2, each matching 5 bases. V lost 2 bases, J lost 0 bases, and 14 bases lay in between. The germline gives CDR1 SGHAT, CDR2 FQNNGV. The CDR3 has 18 amino acids. In DNA form, the CDR3 reads TGTGCCAGCAGCTTAAGGGAGAGGGACCCCTCTGGGGCCAACGTCCTGACTTTC. It yields the protein CASSLRERDPSGANVLTF.

The V gene is TRBV10-3, the J gene TRBJ2-1; 11 bases agree with TRBD1. Germline CDR1 ENHRY, CDR2 SYGVKD. The CDR3 length is 17 residues. With V trimmed by 3 bases and J by 5 bases, 9 bases remained unmatched. The CDR3 sequence: CAISDPGTGGIDNEQFF. In nucleotides, the CDR3 is TGTGCCATCAGTGACCCTGGGACAGGGGGTATAGACAATGAGCAGTTCTTC.

The V call is TRBV6-5, the J call TRBJ1-4; D is unresolved. In germline, CDR1 is MNHEY, CDR2 SVGAGI. CDR3 length equals 15 residues. Between the trimmed V and J ends, which lost 6 bases and 8 bases, there was a span of 19 bases. This CDR3 is CASSRNYQDLEKLFF. Written as DNA, the CDR3 is TGTGCCAGCAGCCGCAACTATCAGGACCTGGAAAAACTGTTTTTT.

The chain uses TRBV2 and TRBJ2-2; the D gene is possibly TRBD2 (6 bases). This CDR3 has 15 amino acids. V dropped 3 bases and J dropped 0 bases, with 8 bases sitting between them. The germline V gene encodes CDR1 SNHLY and CDR2 FYNNEI. Written as DNA, the CDR3 is TGTGCCAGCAGTGAGGGACTCCCGAACACCGGGGAGCTGTTTTTT. Translating gives CASSEGLPNTGELFF.

This sequence joins TRBV5-1 and TRBJ2-3, with D maybe TRBD2 (6 bases). CDR3 length equals 15 residues. CDR1 is SGHRS and CDR2 is YFSETQ in the germline V gene. Trimming left V 6 bases short and J 1 base short, with 15 bases between. The CDR3 loop is CASTEGWAGTDTQYF. CDR3 DNA: TGCGCCAGCACGGAGGGCTGGGCTGGCACAGATACGCAGTATTTT.

The rearrangement uses TRBV7-9 and TRBJ2-5, with TRBD1 matching over 7 bases. Germline V gives CDR1 SEHNR, CDR2 FQNEAQ (reference sequence). V dropped 3 bases and J dropped 4; count of bases not matched to a gene: 5. This CDR3 has 14 residues. Here the CDR3 DNA reads TGTGCCAGCAGCTTCTCGACAGGGAGAGAGACCCAGTACTTC. Encoded protein: CASSFSTGRETQYF.

V is TRBV2 and J is TRBJ2-7; D gene ambiguous. V dropped 4 bases and J dropped 3 bases, with 10 bases sitting between them. Looked up from germline, CDR1 is SNHLY and CDR2 is FYNNEI. This CDR3 has 13 residues. The CDR3 region has the DNA TGTGCCAGCAGTGTGTCACGTAACTACGAGCAGTACTTC. This gives the protein CASSVSRNYEQYF.

The J gene is TRBJ2-3, the V gene TRBV2; unclear D gene. The CDR3 sequence is 12 residues long. Trimming cost V 0 bases and J 7 bases, with 5 bases left between them. CDR1 is SNHLY and CDR2 is FYNNEI in the germline V gene. In DNA, the CDR3 is TGTGCCAGCAGTGAAGCAGCCCATACGCAGTATTTT. Translated, it gives CASSEAAHTQYF.

The chain has TRBV7-8 and TRBJ2-2; D is undetermined. The CDR3 has 13 residues. Germline V CDR1 and CDR2: SGHVS, FQNEAQ. Trimming stripped 7 bases from V and 2 bases from J, with 8 bases between. The CDR3 reads CASTATNTGELFF. DNA for the CDR3: TGTGCCAGCACCGCCACTAACACCGGGGAGCTGTTTTTT.

The CDR3 region is CASSLGLTDTQYF. As DNA, the CDR3 is TGTGCCAGCAGCTTAGGGCTGACAGATACGCAGTATTTT. The chain carries TRBV11-2 and TRBJ2-3, with D unclear. The CDR3 loop spans 13 amino acids. CDR1 is SGHAT, CDR2 FQNNGV, per germline. V shed 1 base and J shed 3 bases, with 5 bases lying between them.

This sequence joins TRBV6-6 and TRBJ1-1; possibly TRBD1 for D (6 bases). The CDR3 covers 16 residues. Trimming took off 5 bases at V and 1 base at J, with 17 bases between the two ends. Germline CDR1 and CDR2: MNHNY and SVGAGI (reference sequence). The CDR3, as DNA: TGTGCCAGCAGTACGAGGGGGTCGTCACGGAACACTGAAGCTTTCTTT. It yields the protein CASSTRGSSRNTEAFF.

The rearrangement joins TRBV28 to TRBJ2-1, with 7 bases identical to TRBD2. Germline CDR1 reads MDHEN; CDR2 reads SYDVKM. The V segment lost 4 bases and the J segment 8 bases; nucleotides outside the gene matches: 14. The CDR3 is 16 residues long. CDR3 in amino acids: CASSSTAGKELYEQFF. CDR3 nucleotides: TGTGCCAGCAGTTCTACAGCGGGAAAGGAGCTGTATGAGCAGTTCTTC. Full variable domain (rest looked up from reference TRBV28 and TRBJ2-1): DVKVTQSSRYLVKRTGEKVFLECVQDMDHENMFWYRQDPGLGLRLIYFSYDVKMKEKGDIPEGYSVSREKKERFSLILESASTNQTSMYLCASSSTAGKELYEQFFGPGTRLTVL.

The gene calls are TRBV7-9 and TRBJ2-5; D might be TRBD1 (5 bases). Germline V gene sequence: CDR1 SEHNR, CDR2 FQNEAQ (reference sequence). The CDR3 totals 15 residues. V dropped 1 base and J dropped 2 bases, with 11 bases sitting between them. CDR3 sequence: CASSLGRGEQETQYF. The CDR3 region has the DNA TGTGCCAGCAGCTTAGGTAGGGGCGAGCAAGAGACCCAGTACTTC.

The chain couples TRBV12-1 to TRBJ2-1; no check of the table's D call, TRBD1, against the DNA was made. TRBV12-1 is designated a pseudogene. CDR3 length: 15 amino acids. CDR3 in amino acids: CASSQTGTGSNEQFF. The CDR3 DNA reads TGTGCCAGCAGCCAAACCGGGACAGGATCCAATGAGCAGTTCTTC.

The V gene is TRBV4-1, the J gene TRBJ1-1; no reliable D call. V was shortened by 4 bases and J by 6 bases, with 12 bases between the two germline ends. CDR3 length equals 13 residues. Germline CDR1 MGHRA, CDR2 YSYEKL. This CDR3 is CASSPDRAAEAFF. CDR3 nucleotides: TGCGCCAGCAGCCCGGACCGGGCGGCTGAAGCTTTCTTT.

The chain carries TRBV10-3 and TRBJ2-3; tentatively, D is TRBD2 (5 bases). The CDR3 totals 15 residues. CDR1 and CDR2 (germline): ENHRY, SYGVKD. V was shortened by 4 bases and J by 0 bases, with 11 bases between the two germline ends. This CDR3 is CAISGPQRSTDTQYF. CDR3 in DNA: TGTGCCATCAGTGGCCCCCAGCGGAGCACAGATACGCAGTATTTT.

The rearrangement joins TRBV6-1 to TRBJ2-1, with 8 bases fitting TRBD1. Germline CDR1 MNHNS, CDR2 SASEGT. The CDR3 loop spans 15 amino acids. Trimming at V came to 2 bases and at J to 6 bases, leaving 6 bases not matched to a gene. The CDR3 DNA reads TGTGCCAGCAGTGAAAGGGACAGGCAAGGCAATGAGCAGTTCTTC. It codes for CASSERDRQGNEQFF.